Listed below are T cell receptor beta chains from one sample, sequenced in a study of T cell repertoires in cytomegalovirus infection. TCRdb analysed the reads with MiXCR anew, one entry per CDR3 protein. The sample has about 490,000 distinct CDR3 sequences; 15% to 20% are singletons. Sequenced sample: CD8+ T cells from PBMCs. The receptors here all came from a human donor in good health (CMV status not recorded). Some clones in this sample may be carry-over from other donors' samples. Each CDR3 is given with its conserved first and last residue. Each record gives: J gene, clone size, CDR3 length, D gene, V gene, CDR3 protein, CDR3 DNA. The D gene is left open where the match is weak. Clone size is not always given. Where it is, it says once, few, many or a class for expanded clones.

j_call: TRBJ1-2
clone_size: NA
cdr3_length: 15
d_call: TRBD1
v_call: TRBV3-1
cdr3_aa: CASSQMDRVKNGYTF
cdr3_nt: TGTGCCAGCAGCCAGATGGACAGGGTAAAGAATGGCTACACCTTC

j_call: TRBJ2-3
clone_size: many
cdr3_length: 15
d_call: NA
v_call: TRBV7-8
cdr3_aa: CASSPPGQPTDTQYF
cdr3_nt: TGTGCCAGCAGTCCGCCGGGACAACCTACAGATACGCAGTATTTT

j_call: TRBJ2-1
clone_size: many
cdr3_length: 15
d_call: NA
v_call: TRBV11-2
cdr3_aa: CASSLTTGRTNEQFF
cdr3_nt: TGTGCCAGCAGCTTGACGACGGGGAGGACCAATGAGCAGTTCTTC

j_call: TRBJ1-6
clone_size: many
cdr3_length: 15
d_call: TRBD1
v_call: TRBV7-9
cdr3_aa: CASSPLQGSNSPLHF
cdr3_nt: TGTGCCAGCAGCCCACTACAGGGGAGCAATTCACCCCTCCACTTT

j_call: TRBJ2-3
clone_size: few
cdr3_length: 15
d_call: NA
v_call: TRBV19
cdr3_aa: CASSYTGLITDTQYF
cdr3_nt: TGTGCCAGTAGTTACACGGGACTCATCACAGATACGCAGTATTTT

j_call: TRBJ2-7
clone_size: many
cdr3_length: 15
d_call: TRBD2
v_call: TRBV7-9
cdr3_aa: CASSSPGGQPYEQYF
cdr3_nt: TGTGCCAGCAGCTCCCCGGGAGGCCAACCCTACGAGCAGTACTTC

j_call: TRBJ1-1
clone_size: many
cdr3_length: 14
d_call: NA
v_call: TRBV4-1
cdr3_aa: CASSIIARNTEAFF
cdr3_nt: TGCGCCAGCAGTATTATCGCGAGGAACACTGAAGCTTTCTTT

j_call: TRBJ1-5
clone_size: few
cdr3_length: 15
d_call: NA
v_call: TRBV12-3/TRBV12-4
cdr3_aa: CASSFLDTGNQPQHF
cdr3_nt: TGTGCCAGCAGTTTCCTCGACACAGGCAATCAGCCCCAGCATTTT

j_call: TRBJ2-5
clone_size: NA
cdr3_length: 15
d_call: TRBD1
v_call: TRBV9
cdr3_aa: CASSTGTGAGETQYF
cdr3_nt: TGTGCCAGCAGCACGGGGACAGGGGCAGGGGAGACCCAGTACTTC

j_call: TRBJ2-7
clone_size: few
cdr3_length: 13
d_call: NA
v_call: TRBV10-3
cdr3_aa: CAIRAGLLYEQYF
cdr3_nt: TGTGCCATCCGGGCAGGACTCCTCTACGAGCAGTACTTC

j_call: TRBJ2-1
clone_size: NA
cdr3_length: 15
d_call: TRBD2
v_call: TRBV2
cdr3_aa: CASTERGPLYNEQFF
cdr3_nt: TGTGCCAGCACTGAGCGGGGCCCACTGTACAATGAGCAGTTCTTC

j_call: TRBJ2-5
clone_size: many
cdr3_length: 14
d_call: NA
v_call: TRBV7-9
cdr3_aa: CASSLGGLQETQYF
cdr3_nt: TGTGCCAGCAGCTTAGGGGGCCTCCAAGAGACCCAGTACTTC

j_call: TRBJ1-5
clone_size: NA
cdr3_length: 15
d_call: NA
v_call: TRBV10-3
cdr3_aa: CAISEYAGDNQPQHF
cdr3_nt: TGTGCCATCAGTGAATATGCAGGGGACAATCAGCCCCAGCATTTT

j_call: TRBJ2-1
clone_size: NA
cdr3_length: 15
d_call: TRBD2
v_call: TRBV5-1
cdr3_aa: CASSFEREVYNEQFF
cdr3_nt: TGCGCCAGCAGCTTCGAGCGGGAGGTTTACAATGAGCAGTTCTTC

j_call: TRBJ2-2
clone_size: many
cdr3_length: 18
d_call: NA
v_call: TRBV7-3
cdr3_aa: CASSSDRRGQANTGELFF
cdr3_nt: TGTGCCAGCAGCTCAGACCGACGGGGGCAAGCGAACACCGGGGAGCTGTTTTTT